One sample yielded the 7 T cell receptor beta chains listed below, sequenced in a study of T cell responses to AZD1222 COVID-19 vaccine. Here immunoSEQ multiplex PCR was the method, and the copy in TCRdb shows in-frame clones only, minus some. The data contain about 120,000 clones, about 90% of them seen just once; the ten biggest clones take up around 8%. This material consisted of peripheral blood, taken 28 days after the second AZD1222 dose. The receptors were sampled from an adult who received the AZD1222 COVID-19 vaccine.

V is TRBV4-1 and J is TRBJ2-7, with 7 bases fitting TRBD1. The CDR3 length is 14 residues. Per germline, CDR1 MGHRA and CDR2 YSYEKL. The J segment lost 3 bases and the V segment lost 8 bases, leaving 10 bases of the junction unmatched. CDR3 protein: CASFPKTGNYEQYF. The CDR3 coding sequence is TGCGCCAGCTTTCCGAAGACAGGGAACTACGAGCAGTACTTC.

The V call is TRBV6-4, the J call TRBJ1-1; D might be TRBD1 (5 bases). Trimming stripped 1 base from V and 3 bases from J, with 12 bases between. Germline CDR1 is MRHNA and CDR2 is SNTAGT. This CDR3 comprises 15 residues. CDR3: CASSDYADSDTEAFF. For the CDR3, the DNA is TGTGCCAGCAGTGACTACGCTGACAGCGACACTGAAGCTTTCTTT.

The V gene is TRBV28, the J gene TRBJ1-2; no clear D gene. Trimming took off 2 bases at V and 8 bases at J, with 9 bases between the two ends. The CDR3 loop spans 12 amino acids. The germline gives CDR1 MDHEN, CDR2 SYDVKM. CDR3 nucleotides: TGTGCCAGCAGTTTAGAGGTACGCGGCTACACCTTC. Its translation is CASSLEVRGYTF.

The rearrangement joins TRBV29-1 to TRBJ2-3, with a weak D call TRBD1 (6 bases). The CDR3 is 17 residues long. The V and J ends lost 0 bases and 4 bases respectively, with 20 bases between them. Looked up from germline, CDR1 is SQVTM and CDR2 is ANQGSEA. The CDR3: CSVEDAYRAKAADTQYF. The CDR3 DNA reads TGCAGCGTTGAAGATGCATACAGGGCTAAGGCCGCAGATACGCAGTATTTT.

The chain employs TRBV6-5 and TRBJ1-6; D is ambiguous. V was clipped by 7 bases and J by 9 bases, with 7 bases between them. Germline V gene sequence: CDR1 MNHEY, CDR2 SVGAGI. The CDR3 spans 11 residues. The CDR3 protein is CASMNGSPLHF. For the CDR3, the DNA is TGTGCCAGCATGAACGGTTCACCCCTCCACTTT.

This chain links TRBV4-1 with TRBJ2-1; D unclear. V was clipped by 4 bases and J by 7 bases, with 17 bases between them. Germline assignment: CDR1 MGHRA and CDR2 YSYEKL. The CDR3 loop spans 15 amino acids. The DNA of the CDR3 is TGCGCCAGCAGCCCTAGGGCCCCTGGAGCGAATGAGCAGTTCTTC. This translates into CASSPRAPGANEQFF.

The chain has TRBV18 and TRBJ2-7, with D unresolved. The CDR3 has 12 amino acids. Germline V gene lookup returns CDR1 KGHSH and CDR2 LQKENI. With 2 bases removed from V and 3 bases from J, the gap between germline ends came to 5 bases. Here the CDR3 reads CASSPDDYEQYF. Written as DNA, the CDR3 is TGTGCCAGCTCACCAGACGACTACGAGCAGTACTTC.